The 4 T cell receptor beta chains given below trace back to one sample, sequenced in a study of T cell responses to AZD1222 COVID-19 vaccine. This table comes from immunoSEQ multiplex PCR, and its TCRdb copy is limited to in-frame clones, with some not included. The profile shows about 190,000 clones, 80% to 95% of them singletons. This sample comprised peripheral blood, obtained on day 0 of AZD1222 vaccination. Every receptor here comes from an adult in good health.

The rearrangement joins TRBV3-1 (or the pseudogene TRBV3-2) to TRBJ1-2, with a weak D call TRBD1 (6 bases). The CDR3 sequence is 19 residues long. V lost 2 bases to trimming and J lost 5 bases, with 27 bases between them. CDR1 and CDR2 (germline): LGHDT, YNNKEL (reference sequence). This CDR3 is CASSQLEGDTGHLGYGYTF. The CDR3 DNA follows: TGTGCCAGCAGCCAACTCGAAGGGGATACAGGGCACCTCGGATATGGCTACACCTTC.

This clone was detected once. The chain uses TRBV10-1 and TRBJ1-1; D gene unclear. The ends were cut back, 3 bases at V and 6 bases at J, with 11 bases in the middle. CDR3 length equals 13 residues. Germline CDR1 WNHNN, CDR2 SYGVQD (reference sequence). CDR3: CASSEAGMPEAFF. The CDR3 DNA sequence: TGCGCCAGCAGTGAAGCGGGGATGCCTGAAGCTTTCTTT.

V and J are TRBV7-9 and TRBJ1-3, with D possibly matching TRBD1 (5 bases). The CDR3 spans 17 residues. The V gene lost 5 bases and the J gene lost 1 base, with 18 bases spanning the gap. Germline CDR1 SEHNR, CDR2 FQNEAQ (reference sequence). CDR3 region: CASSPLGGMGSGNTIYF. The CDR3 coding sequence is TGTGCCAGCAGCCCCCTGGGGGGGATGGGTTCTGGAAACACCATATATTTT. Supplemented by reference TRBV7-9 and TRBJ1-3, the full variable domain reads DTGVSQNPRHKITKRGQNVTFRCDPISEHNRLYWYRQTLGQGPEFLTYFQNEAQLEKSRLLSDRFSAERPKGSFSTLEIQRTEQGDSAMYLCASSPLGGMGSGNTIYFGEGSWLTVV.

V is TRBV5-4 and J is TRBJ1-2, with 8 bases that match TRBD1. This CDR3 has 13 amino acids. Germline CDR1 is SGHNT and CDR2 is YYREEE (reference sequence). J gave up 8 bases and V 1 base, and 4 bases lay outside the gene matches. CDR3 sequence reads: CASSLNTGGGYTF. CDR3 nucleotide sequence: TGTGCCAGCAGCTTGAACACAGGGGGAGGCTACACCTTC.